This TCR beta chain is drawn from a study of regulatory T cells in long-lasting Graves disease. Time point given: newly diagnosed GD, antithyroid drugs for less than 3 months. The TCR library was prepared using RNA isolated from PBMCs. One endocrinology department in Xi'an, China, was where patients came from. Germline lookup yields CDR1 DFQATT and CDR2 SNEGSKA (reference sequence). This CDR3 region has 8 residues. HTBI primers from iRepertoire and Arm-PCR of CDR3 regions yielded the TCR beta libraries. TCRdb re-called the multiplex PCR reads through MiXCR, storing one row per CDR3 protein. The profile shows about 620,000 distinct CDR3 sequences, about 16% of them singletons. This clonotype was seen only a few times. These data were also reused for a study on T cells in Graves' hyperthyroidism and ophthalmopathy. That paper notes: First-round RT-PCR targeting the TCR CDR3 was performed with the HTBI primer set.

Sequencing used peripheral blood mononuclear cells (PBMCs), obtained at new diagnosis, from a patient treated with antithyroid drugs. The TCR comes from a woman aged 25 to 45 with Graves disease. The genes are TRBV20-1 and TRBJ1-2; unclear D gene. CDR3 loop: CSRDGYTF. DNA for the CDR3: TGCAGCAGAGATGGCTACACCTTC.